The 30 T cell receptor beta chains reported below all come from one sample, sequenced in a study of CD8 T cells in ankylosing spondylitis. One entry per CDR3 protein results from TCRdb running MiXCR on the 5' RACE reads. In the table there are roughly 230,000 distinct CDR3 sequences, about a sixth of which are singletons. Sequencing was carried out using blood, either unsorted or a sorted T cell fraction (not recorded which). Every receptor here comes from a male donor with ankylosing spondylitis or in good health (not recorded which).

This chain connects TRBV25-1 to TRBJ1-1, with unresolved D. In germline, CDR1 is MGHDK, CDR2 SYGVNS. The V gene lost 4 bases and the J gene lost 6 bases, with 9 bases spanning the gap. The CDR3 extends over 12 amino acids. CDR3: CASSGQFPEAFF. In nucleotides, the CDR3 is TGTGCCAGCAGTGGGCAGTTCCCTGAAGCTTTCTTT.

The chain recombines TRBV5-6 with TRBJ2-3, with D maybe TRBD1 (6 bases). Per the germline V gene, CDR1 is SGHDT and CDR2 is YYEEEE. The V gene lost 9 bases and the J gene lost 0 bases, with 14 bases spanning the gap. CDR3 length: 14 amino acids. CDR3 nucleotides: TGTGCCACCTACAGGGCGGCAAGCACAGATACGCAGTATTTT. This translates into CATYRAASTDTQYF.

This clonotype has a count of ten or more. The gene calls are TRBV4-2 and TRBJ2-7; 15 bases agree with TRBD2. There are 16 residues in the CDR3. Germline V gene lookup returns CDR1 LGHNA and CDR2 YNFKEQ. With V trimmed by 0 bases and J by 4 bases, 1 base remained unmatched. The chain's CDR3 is CASSQEGLAGGYEQYF. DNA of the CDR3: TGTGCCAGCAGCCAAGAGGGACTAGCGGGAGGATACGAGCAGTACTTC.

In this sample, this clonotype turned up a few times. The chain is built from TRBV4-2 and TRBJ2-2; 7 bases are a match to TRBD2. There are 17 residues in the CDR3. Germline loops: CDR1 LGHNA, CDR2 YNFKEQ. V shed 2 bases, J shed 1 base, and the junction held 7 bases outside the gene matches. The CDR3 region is CASSQPAGGGNTGELFF. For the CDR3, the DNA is TGTGCCAGCAGCCAACCCGCTGGGGGGGGGAACACCGGGGAGCTGTTTTTT.

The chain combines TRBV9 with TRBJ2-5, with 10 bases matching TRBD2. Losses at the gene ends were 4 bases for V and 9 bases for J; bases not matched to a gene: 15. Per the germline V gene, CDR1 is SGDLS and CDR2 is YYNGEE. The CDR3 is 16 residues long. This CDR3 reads CASSTGLAAFLGAQYF. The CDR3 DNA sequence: TGTGCCAGCAGCACTGGACTAGCGGCATTCCTAGGGGCCCAGTACTTC.

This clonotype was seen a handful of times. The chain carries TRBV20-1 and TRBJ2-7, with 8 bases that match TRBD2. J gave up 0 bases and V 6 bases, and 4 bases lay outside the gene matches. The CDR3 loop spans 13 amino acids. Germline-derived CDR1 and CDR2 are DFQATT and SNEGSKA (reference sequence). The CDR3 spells CSAKRERSYEQYF. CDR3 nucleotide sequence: TGCAGTGCAAAGCGGGAGCGCTCCTACGAGCAGTACTTC.

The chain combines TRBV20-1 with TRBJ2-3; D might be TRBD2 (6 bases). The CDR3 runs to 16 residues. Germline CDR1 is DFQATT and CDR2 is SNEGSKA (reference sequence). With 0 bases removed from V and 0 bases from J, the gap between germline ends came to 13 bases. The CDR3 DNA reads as TGCAGTGCTAGAGACGGAGGGGACGCTAGCACAGATACGCAGTATTTT. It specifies CSARDGGDASTDTQYF.

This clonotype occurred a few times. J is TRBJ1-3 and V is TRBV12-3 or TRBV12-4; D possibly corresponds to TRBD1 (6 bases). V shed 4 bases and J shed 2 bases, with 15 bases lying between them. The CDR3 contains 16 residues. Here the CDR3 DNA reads TGTGCCAGCAGTTCCCCCCACAGGGAACCTGGAAACACCATATATTTT. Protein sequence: CASSSPHREPGNTIYF.

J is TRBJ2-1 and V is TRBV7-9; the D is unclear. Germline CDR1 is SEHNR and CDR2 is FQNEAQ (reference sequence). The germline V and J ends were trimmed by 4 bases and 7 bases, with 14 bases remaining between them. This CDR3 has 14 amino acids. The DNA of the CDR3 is TGTGCCAGCAGCTCTAGGACCTGGTGGAATGAGCAGTTCTTC. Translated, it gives CASSSRTWWNEQFF.

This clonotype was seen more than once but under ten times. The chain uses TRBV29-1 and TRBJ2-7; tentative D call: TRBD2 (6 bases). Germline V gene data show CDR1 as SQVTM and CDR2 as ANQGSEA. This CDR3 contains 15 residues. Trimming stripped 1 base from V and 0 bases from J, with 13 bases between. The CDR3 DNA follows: TGCAGCGTTGAAGGTGGAGGGAGCTCCTCCTACGAGCAGTACTTC. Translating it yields CSVEGGGSSSYEQYF.

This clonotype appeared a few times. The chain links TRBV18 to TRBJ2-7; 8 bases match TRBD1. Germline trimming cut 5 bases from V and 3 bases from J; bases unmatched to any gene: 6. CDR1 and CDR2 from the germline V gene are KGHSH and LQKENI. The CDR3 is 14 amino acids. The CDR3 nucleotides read TGTGCCAGCTCAAAGACAGGGGCCATCTACGAGCAGTACTTC. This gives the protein CASSKTGAIYEQYF.

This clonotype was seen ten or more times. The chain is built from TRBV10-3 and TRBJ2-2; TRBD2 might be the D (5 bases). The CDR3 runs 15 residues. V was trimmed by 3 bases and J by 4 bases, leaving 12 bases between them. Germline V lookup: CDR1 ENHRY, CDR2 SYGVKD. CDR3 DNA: TGTGCCATCAGTGAAAGGGTTCGGGGCACCGGGGAGCTGTTTTTT. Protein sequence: CAISERVRGTGELFF.

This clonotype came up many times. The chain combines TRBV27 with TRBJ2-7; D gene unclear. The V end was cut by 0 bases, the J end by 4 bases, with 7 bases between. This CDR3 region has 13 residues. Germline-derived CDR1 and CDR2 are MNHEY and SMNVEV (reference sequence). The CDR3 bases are TGTGCCAGCAGTTTATCCCCGCTGTACGAGCAGTACTTC. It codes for CASSLSPLYEQYF.

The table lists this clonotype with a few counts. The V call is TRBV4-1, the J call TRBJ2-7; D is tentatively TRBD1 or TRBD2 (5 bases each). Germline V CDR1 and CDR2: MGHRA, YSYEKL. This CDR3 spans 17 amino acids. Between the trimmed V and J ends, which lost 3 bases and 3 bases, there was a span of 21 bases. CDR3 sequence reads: CASSHGIDGAVGYEQYF. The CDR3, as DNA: TGCGCCAGCAGCCATGGGATTGACGGGGCGGTCGGCTACGAGCAGTACTTC.

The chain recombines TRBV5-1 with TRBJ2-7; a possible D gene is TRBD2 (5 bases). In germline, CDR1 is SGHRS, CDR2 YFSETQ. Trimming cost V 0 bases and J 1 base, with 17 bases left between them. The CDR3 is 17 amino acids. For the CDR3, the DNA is TGCGCCAGCAGCTTGGCTTCCGGACTCGGAACATCCTACGAGCAGTACTTC. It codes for CASSLASGLGTSYEQYF.

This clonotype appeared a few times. The CDR3 DNA follows: TGTGCCAGCAGTTCATATAGCGGGGAGTCGCAATACGAGCAGTACTTC. Amino acids: CASSSYSGESQYEQYF. The V and J genes are TRBV28 and TRBJ2-7; TRBD2 agrees at 8 bases. V shed 4 bases and J 4 bases; nucleotides not matched to a gene: 12. This CDR3 has 16 amino acids. CDR1 and CDR2 (germline): MDHEN, SYDVKM.

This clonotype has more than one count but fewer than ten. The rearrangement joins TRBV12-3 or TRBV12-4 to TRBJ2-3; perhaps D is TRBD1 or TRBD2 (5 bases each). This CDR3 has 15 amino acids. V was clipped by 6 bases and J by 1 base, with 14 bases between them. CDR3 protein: CASSALRDGTDTQYF. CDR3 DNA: TGTGCCAGCAGCGCTCTAAGGGACGGCACAGATACGCAGTATTTT.

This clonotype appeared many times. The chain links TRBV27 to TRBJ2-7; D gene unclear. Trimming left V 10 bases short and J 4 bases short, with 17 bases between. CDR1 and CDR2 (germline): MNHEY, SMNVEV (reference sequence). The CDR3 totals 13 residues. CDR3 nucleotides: TGTGCCACCTCCTACGAAGGACCGTACGAGCAGTACTTC. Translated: CATSYEGPYEQYF.

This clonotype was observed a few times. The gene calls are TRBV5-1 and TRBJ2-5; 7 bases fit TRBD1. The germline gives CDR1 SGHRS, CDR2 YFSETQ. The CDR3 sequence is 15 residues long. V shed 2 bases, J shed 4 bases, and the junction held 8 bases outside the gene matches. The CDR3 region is CASSFTRDSRETQYF. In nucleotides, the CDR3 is TGCGCCAGCAGCTTTACAAGGGACAGTCGAGAGACCCAGTACTTC.

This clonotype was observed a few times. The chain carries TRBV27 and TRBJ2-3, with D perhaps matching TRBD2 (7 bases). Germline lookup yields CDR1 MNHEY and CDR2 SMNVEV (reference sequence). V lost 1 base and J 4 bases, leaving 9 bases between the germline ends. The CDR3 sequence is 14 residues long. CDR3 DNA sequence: TGTGCCAGCAGTTTATGGGGGGGCGCAGATACGCAGTATTTT. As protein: CASSLWGGADTQYF.

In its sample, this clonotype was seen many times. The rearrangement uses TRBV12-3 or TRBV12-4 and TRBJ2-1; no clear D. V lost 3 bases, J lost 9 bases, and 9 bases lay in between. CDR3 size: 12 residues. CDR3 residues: CASSLEGTEQFF. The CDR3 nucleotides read TGTGCCAGCAGTTTGGAAGGAACTGAGCAGTTCTTC.

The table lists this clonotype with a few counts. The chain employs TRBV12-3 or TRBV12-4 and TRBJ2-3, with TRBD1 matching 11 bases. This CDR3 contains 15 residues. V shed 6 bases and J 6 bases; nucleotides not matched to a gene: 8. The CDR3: CASSSWDRGGDTQYF. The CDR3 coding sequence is TGTGCCAGCAGCTCCTGGGACAGGGGGGGCGATACGCAGTATTTT.

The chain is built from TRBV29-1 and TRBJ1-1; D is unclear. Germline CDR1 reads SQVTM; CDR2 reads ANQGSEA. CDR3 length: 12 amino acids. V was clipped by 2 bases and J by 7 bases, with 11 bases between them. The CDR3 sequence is CSVEHLNYEAFF. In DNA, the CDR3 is TGCAGCGTTGAACACCTAAACTATGAAGCTTTCTTT. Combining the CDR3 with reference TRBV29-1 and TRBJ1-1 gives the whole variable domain SAVISQKPSRDICQRGTSLTIQCQVDSQVTMMFWYRQQPGQSLTLIATANQGSEATYESGFVIDKFPISRPNLTFSTLTVSNMSPEDSSIYLCSVEHLNYEAFFGQGTRLTVV.

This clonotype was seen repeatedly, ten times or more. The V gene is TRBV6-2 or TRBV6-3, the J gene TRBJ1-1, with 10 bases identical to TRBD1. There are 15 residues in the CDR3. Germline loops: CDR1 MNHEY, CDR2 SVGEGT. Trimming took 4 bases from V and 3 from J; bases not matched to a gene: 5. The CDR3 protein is CASSSGQGLYTEAFF. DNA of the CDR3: TGTGCCAGCAGTTCGGGACAGGGGTTGTACACTGAAGCTTTCTTT.

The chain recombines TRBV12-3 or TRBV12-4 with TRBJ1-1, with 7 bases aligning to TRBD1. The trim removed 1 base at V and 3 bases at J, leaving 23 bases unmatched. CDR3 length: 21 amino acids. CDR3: CASSLEIHPYLTGIGDTEAFF. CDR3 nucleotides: TGTGCCAGCAGTTTAGAGATCCACCCTTACCTGACAGGGATTGGGGACACTGAAGCTTTCTTT.

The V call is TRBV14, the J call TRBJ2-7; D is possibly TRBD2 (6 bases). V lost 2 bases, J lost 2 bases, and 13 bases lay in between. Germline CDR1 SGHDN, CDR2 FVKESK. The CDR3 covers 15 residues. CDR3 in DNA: TGTGCCAGCAGCCAACAGGCGGGGCCTCCCTACGAGCAGTACTTC. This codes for CASSQQAGPPYEQYF.

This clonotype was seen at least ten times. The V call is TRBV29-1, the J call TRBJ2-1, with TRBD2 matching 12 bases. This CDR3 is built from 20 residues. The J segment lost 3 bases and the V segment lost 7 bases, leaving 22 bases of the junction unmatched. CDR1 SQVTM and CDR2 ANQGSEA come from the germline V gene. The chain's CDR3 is CSGEGLFLAGGQSSYNEQFF. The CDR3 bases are TGCAGCGGAGAGGGACTATTTCTAGCGGGAGGGCAAAGTAGCTACAATGAGCAGTTCTTC.

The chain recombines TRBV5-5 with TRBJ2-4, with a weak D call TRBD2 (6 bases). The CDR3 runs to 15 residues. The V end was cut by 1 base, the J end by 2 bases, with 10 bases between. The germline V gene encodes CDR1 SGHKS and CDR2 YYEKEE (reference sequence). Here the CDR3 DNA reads TGTGCCAGCAGCTTGTGGGGGGATACCAAAAACATTCAGTACTTC. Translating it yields CASSLWGDTKNIQYF.

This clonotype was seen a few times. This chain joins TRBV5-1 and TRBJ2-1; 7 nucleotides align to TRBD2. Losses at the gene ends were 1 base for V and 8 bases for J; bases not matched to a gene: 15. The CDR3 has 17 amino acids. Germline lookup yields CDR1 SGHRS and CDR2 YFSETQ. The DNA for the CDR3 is TGCGCCAGCAGCTTGTTTGCGGGAGAGGGGCGCGTGGATGAGCAGTTCTTC. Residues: CASSLFAGEGRVDEQFF. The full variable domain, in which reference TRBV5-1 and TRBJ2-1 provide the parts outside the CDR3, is KAGVTQTPRYLIKTRGQQVTLSCSPISGHRSVSWYQQTPGQGLQFLFEYFSETQRNKGNFPGRFSGRQFSNSRSEMNVSTLELGDSALYLCASSLFAGEGRVDEQFFGPGTRLTVL.

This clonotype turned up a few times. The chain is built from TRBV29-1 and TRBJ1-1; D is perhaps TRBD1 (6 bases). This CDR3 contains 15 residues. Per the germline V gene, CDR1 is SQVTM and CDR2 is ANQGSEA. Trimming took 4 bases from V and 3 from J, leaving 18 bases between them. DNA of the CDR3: TGCAGCGTTGCCTCAGGGGTGACGGTAGACACTGAAGCTTTCTTT. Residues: CSVASGVTVDTEAFF.